Shown below are 18 T cell receptor beta chains from a single sample sequenced in a study of pediatric ulcerative colitis. The rectum was sampled with one to two pinch biopsies at colonoscopy. Produced via immunoSEQ multiplex PCR; TCRdb's table is partial and in-frame only. The data contain around 13,000 clones, approximately 77% of them singletons. Sequenced sample: gut tissue. The receptors here all came from a boy between 10 and 17 years old who was a control in a study of pediatric ulcerative colitis.

The rearrangement uses TRBV7-2 and TRBJ1-2; 7 bases match TRBD1. The CDR3 has 14 amino acids. CDR1 and CDR2 (germline): SGHTA, FQGNSA. J lost 4 bases, V lost 2 bases, and 4 bases had no gene match. CDR3 sequence reads: CASSLFRDSYGYTF. In DNA form, the CDR3 reads TGTGCCAGCAGCTTATTTCGGGACAGCTATGGCTACACCTTC.

Only a few counts were recorded for this clone. The J gene is TRBJ1-5, the V gene TRBV19, with D possibly being TRBD1 (6 bases). Germline assignment: CDR1 LNHDA and CDR2 SQIVND (reference sequence). V was shortened by 4 bases and J by 1 base, with 17 bases between the two germline ends. The CDR3 runs 17 residues. CDR3 in DNA: TGTGCCAGTAGTACCCCAACAGGGCCGGGGAGCAATCAGCCCCAGCATTTT. It yields the protein CASSTPTGPGSNQPQHF.

V is TRBV6-5 and J is TRBJ2-3, with D hard to call. This CDR3 has 8 residues. Germline lookup yields CDR1 MNHEY and CDR2 SVGAGI. V was clipped by 6 bases and J by 14 bases, with 6 bases between them. The chain's CDR3 is CASSPRYF. The CDR3 DNA reads TGTGCCAGCAGCCCCCGGTATTTT.

The chain links TRBV5-8 to TRBJ2-7; 8 nucleotides agree with TRBD1. Germline trimming cut 4 bases from V and 7 bases from J; bases unmatched to any gene: 10. The CDR3 has 14 amino acids. Germline V gene lookup returns CDR1 SGHTS and CDR2 YDEGEE. CDR3 protein: CASSLRQGIGEQYF. The CDR3 DNA follows: TGTGCCAGCAGCCTTAGACAGGGGATAGGAGAGCAGTACTTC.

V is TRBV21-1 and J is TRBJ2-1; TRBD1 reflects the table's D call only, with no check against the DNA. TRBV21-1 has pseudogene status. The CDR3 contains 17 residues. CDR3 amino acids: CASSSSRRPGTRNEQFF. CDR3 nucleotide sequence: TGTGCCAGCAGCTCTAGCCGGAGACCCGGGACACGCAATGAGCAGTTCTTC.

This clone came up a few times. V is TRBV7-8 and J is TRBJ1-5; D call uncertain. Trimming took off 1 base at V and 5 bases at J, with 6 bases between the two ends. Germline lookup yields CDR1 SGHVS and CDR2 FQNEAQ. The CDR3 has 13 residues. The CDR3 is CASSLERDQPQHF. Here the CDR3 DNA reads TGTGCCAGCAGCTTAGAAAGGGATCAGCCCCAGCATTTT.

This CDR3 is CASSRGQGGTYEQYF. The CDR3 DNA reads as TGCGCCAGCAGTCGCGGACAGGGGGGCACCTACGAGCAGTACTTC. The V call is TRBV10-1, the J call TRBJ2-7, with 10 bases that match TRBD1. The CDR3 length is 15 residues. The trim removed 5 bases at V and 2 bases at J, leaving 6 bases unmatched. In germline, CDR1 is WNHNN, CDR2 SYGVQD (reference sequence).

The V and J genes are TRBV5-1 and TRBJ2-3; 9 bases agree with TRBD1. V was pared by 0 bases and J by 4 bases, with 6 bases of the junction left unmatched. The germline V gene has CDR1 SGHRS and CDR2 YFSETQ. The CDR3 is 16 residues long. This CDR3 is CASSLEGQGVPDTQYF. In nucleotides, the CDR3 is TGCGCCAGCAGCTTGGAGGGACAGGGTGTGCCAGATACGCAGTATTTT.

This clone appeared once. The rearrangement joins TRBV6-5 to TRBJ1-5; a weak D match, TRBD1 (5 bases). This CDR3 is built from 13 residues. V lost 5 bases and J lost 9, with 14 bases in between. Germline assignment: CDR1 MNHEY and CDR2 SVGAGI. CDR3: CASSRDRERPQHF. Written as DNA, the CDR3 is TGTGCCAGCAGTAGGGACCGAGAGAGGCCCCAGCATTTT.

The DNA of the CDR3 is TGTGCCAGCAGTTTATTAGGGGAAAATCAGCCCCAGCATTTT. Translated: CASSLLGENQPQHF. The chain carries TRBV27 and TRBJ1-5, with D possibly matching TRBD1 (5 bases). Trimming stripped 1 base from V and 4 bases from J, with 8 bases between. This CDR3 comprises 14 residues. CDR1 is MNHEY, CDR2 SMNVEV, per germline (reference sequence).

The J gene is TRBJ2-2, the V gene TRBV7-6; a possible D gene is TRBD1 (6 bases). V lost 0 bases to trimming and J lost 1 base, with 9 bases between them. Germline CDR1 and CDR2: SGHVS and FNYEAQ. The CDR3 length is 16 residues. CDR3 in amino acids: CASSLATGGNTGELFF. The CDR3 region has the DNA TGTGCCAGCAGCTTAGCGACAGGAGGGAACACCGGGGAGCTGTTTTTT.

The chain is built from TRBV11-3 and TRBJ2-5, with D hard to call. Germline assignment: CDR1 SGHNT and CDR2 YENEEA. Deletions cut 4 bases from V and 5 bases from J, with 8 bases between. The CDR3 has 12 amino acids. Here the CDR3 DNA reads TGTGCCAGCAGCTCGGGTTTGGAGACCCAGTACTTC. Translating it yields CASSSGLETQYF. The full variable domain, in which reference TRBV11-3 and TRBJ2-5 provide the parts outside the CDR3, is EAGVVQSPRYKIIEKKQPVAFWCNPISGHNTLYWYLQNLGQGPELLIRYENEEAVDDSQLPKDRFSAERLKGVDSTLKIQPAELGDSAVYLCASSSGLETQYFGPGTRLLVL.

The rearrangement joins TRBV10-1 to TRBJ2-1; TRBD2 agrees at 12 bases. CDR3 size: 14 residues. Germline V CDR1 and CDR2: WNHNN, SYGVQD (reference sequence). The trim removed 4 bases at V and 6 bases at J, leaving 1 base unmatched. The CDR3 DNA sequence: TGCGCCAGCAGTGTGACTAGCGGGAGCAATGAGCAGTTCTTC. Residues: CASSVTSGSNEQFF.

The rearrangement links TRBV15 to TRBJ1-1, with D uncertain. Germline lookup yields CDR1 LNHNV and CDR2 YYDKDF (reference sequence). Trimming took off 0 bases at V and 4 bases at J, with 15 bases between the two ends. This CDR3 has 16 residues. CDR3 protein: CATSRDQPTSGTEAFF. CDR3 nucleotides: TGTGCCACCAGCAGAGATCAACCAACCTCGGGCACTGAAGCTTTCTTT.

The chain couples TRBV5-1 to TRBJ2-1, with TRBD1 matching over 8 bases. The CDR3 length is 15 residues. Per the germline V gene, CDR1 is SGHRS and CDR2 is YFSETQ. J lost 7 bases, V lost 4 bases, and 10 bases had no gene match. In nucleotides, the CDR3 is TGCGCCAGCAGCCCCCCCTTGACAGGGGTGAATGAGCAGTTCTTC. This translates into CASSPPLTGVNEQFF.

Comments on this clone: Other DNA sequences of this sample code for an identical CDR3. The chain carries TRBV7-6 and TRBJ2-1; 12 bases agree with TRBD2. Germline trimming cut 4 bases from V and 2 bases from J; bases unmatched to any gene: 3. The CDR3 has 16 amino acids. Germline CDR1 is SGHVS and CDR2 is FNYEAQ. CDR3 DNA: TGTGCCAGCAGCTCCCTAGCGGGAGGGCCCTACAATGAGCAGTTCTTC. Translating it yields CASSSLAGGPYNEQFF.

This clone was seen just once. The V gene is TRBV11-3, the J gene TRBJ2-1, with no clear D. Trimming pared 5 bases from V and 3 bases from J, leaving 8 bases between. Germline V lookup: CDR1 SGHNT, CDR2 YENEEA. The CDR3 has 13 amino acids. The CDR3 loop is CASSAVNYNEQFF. CDR3 DNA: TGTGCCAGCAGCGCCGTCAACTACAATGAGCAGTTCTTC.

V usage is TRBV19 and J usage is TRBJ1-1; 7 bases are a match to TRBD1. In germline, CDR1 is LNHDA, CDR2 SQIVND (reference sequence). The CDR3 is 14 amino acids. V was clipped by 5 bases and J by 4 bases; unmatched bases: 7. This CDR3 reads CASSPRDRSTEAFF. The CDR3 DNA follows: TGTGCCAGTAGTCCAAGGGACAGATCCACTGAAGCTTTCTTT. Supplemented by reference TRBV19 and TRBJ1-1, the full variable domain reads DGGITQSPKYLFRKEGQNVTLSCEQNLNHDAMYWYRQDPGQGLRLIYYSQIVNDFQKGDIAEGYSVSREKKESFPLTVTSAQKNPTAFYLCASSPRDRSTEAFFGQGTRLTVV.